This TCR beta chain originates from a study of blood T cell repertoires in COVID-19. The wider study: Researchers got acute and convalescent COVID-19 samples from the United States, Italy and Spain.

This CDR3 comprises 14 residues. The V gene's germline CDR1 is LNHDA and CDR2 SQIVND (reference sequence). V lost 6 bases to trimming and J lost 2 bases; unmatched junction nucleotides: 7. Original data processing: Nucleated cell counts were estimated from reference gene primer amplification. The table came from immunoSEQ multiplex PCR; TCRdb's copy has only in-frame clones and leaves some out. The V and J calls and clone size were taken over from that table, and D and trimming were inferred from the DNA. The repertoire includes under 95,000 clones, around 78% of them detected once, and about an eighth sits in the top ten.

V usage is TRBV19 and J usage is TRBJ2-7; TRBD2 agrees at 7 bases. This TCR was recovered from a human donor in a cohort sampled during active COVID-19. Source material: peripheral blood. The CDR3 DNA follows: TGTGCCAGTAGGAGGGCTAGCGGTACCTACGAGCAGTACTTC. It translates to CASRRASGTYEQYF.